This T cell receptor (beta chain) was recorded in a study of blood T cell repertoires in COVID-19. Study in general: Sources were T cells, B-cell-depleted T cells, or PBMCs; the material itself was cDNA or gDNA.

The CDR3 is 15 residues long. Per the germline V gene, CDR1 is MNHEY and CDR2 is SVGAGI. V was shortened by 6 bases and J by 2 bases, with 13 bases between the two germline ends. How the authors handled the data: By means of reference gene primer amplification, nucleated cell counts were estimated. Sequencing was performed with immunoSEQ multiplex PCR; in TCRdb, only in-frame clones are kept and a portion is missing. That table is the source of V, J and clone size, and D and trimming were worked out from the DNA. The sample carries about 480,000 clones, roughly nine tenths recorded once. Sequencing input: peripheral blood. The chain joins TRBV6-5 to TRBJ2-2; D possibly corresponds to TRBD1 (6 bases). The origin of this receptor is a man between 18 and 29 years old with COVID-19, enrolled during active disease. The CDR3 region is CASRSRTVNTGELFF. DNA for the CDR3: TGTGCCAGCAGATCAAGGACAGTTAACACCGGGGAGCTGTTTTTT.